This TCR beta chain emerged from a study of cytomegalovirus exposure and HLA in healthy donors. General study points: Data from an earlier analysis indicated that most TCR beta V segments were productive either about 87% or about 30% of the time. The Asian-associated ancestry cluster reportedly had fewer N-insertions than the approximately 650-donor mean in a later analysis.

The PCR contained 60 Vbeta and 13 Jbeta primers. This table comes from immunoSEQ multiplex PCR, and its TCRdb copy is limited to in-frame clones, with some not included. The table shows 150,000 to 200,000 clones, with about 73% occurring only once. A remark on this clone: As yet, its antigen is unknown.

Germline V lookup: CDR1 SGHTA, CDR2 FQGNSA. The CDR3 extends over 13 amino acids. V was trimmed by 3 bases and J by 8 bases, leaving 13 bases between them. The clonotype was recovered from a woman aged 50 to 60 in good health and CMV-seropositive. Sequencing was performed on PBMCs. The chain couples TRBV7-2 to TRBJ1-2; no firm D call. The CDR3 sequence is CASSFLQSSGYTF. The CDR3 DNA reads TGTGCCAGCAGCTTTTTACAGTCGTCAGGCTACACCTTC.